The T cell receptor (beta chain) under discussion was sequenced for a study of blood T cells in healthy people across ages. Points from the study as a whole: PBMCs went unsorted, and a conclusive naive versus antigen-experienced comparison was therefore prevented.

This clonotype has at least ten counts. As yet, its antigen is unknown. PCR was performed a second time for about 6 to 12 cycles using a sample-barcoded 5' primer and a J-beta primer mix. In TCRdb, the 5' RACE reads were re-called with MiXCR into one record per CDR3 protein. The sample includes more than 800,000 distinct CDR3 sequences, more than 25% of them seen just once. The germline V gene encodes CDR1 SGHTA and CDR2 FQGNSA. V lost 1 base, J lost 6 bases, and 13 bases lay in between. The CDR3 contains 15 residues. This sequence joins TRBV7-2 and TRBJ1-5; possibly TRBD1 for D (5 bases). The sample comprised blood. This receptor was identified in a woman of 80 years or more in good health. The CDR3 loop reads CASSLDRQVSQPQHF. The DNA for the CDR3 is TGTGCCAGCAGCTTAGACAGGCAGGTCAGTCAGCCCCAGCATTTT.